Sequencing of this TCR beta chain was carried out in a study of cytomegalovirus exposure and HLA in healthy donors. Whole-study results and caveats: Rare TCR sequences dominated, though some public TCRs recurred in many donors.

This clone was seen just once. Its antigen is not identified. The junction had 9 bases not matched to a gene; V was cut back by 7 bases and J by 4 bases. The CDR3 runs 13 residues. CDR1 and CDR2 from the germline V gene are SQVTM and ANQGSEA. The study ran its PCR with 60 Vbeta and 13 Jbeta primers. Method: immunoSEQ multiplex PCR; TCRdb's copy keeps in-frame clones and lacks some. The profile shows 70,000 or so clones, roughly 68% of them singletons. The sample was PBMCs. The receptor was derived from a woman aged 50 to 60 in good health and CMV-seronegative. V and J are TRBV29-1 and TRBJ2-5; 7 bases are shared with TRBD1. CDR3 sequence reads: CSGSRTGRETQYF. In DNA form, the CDR3 reads TGCAGCGGGTCCCGGACAGGCCGAGAGACCCAGTACTTC.